These 4 T cell receptor beta chains share one sample of origin, sequenced in a study of blood T cell repertoires in COVID-19. Data came from immunoSEQ multiplex PCR; TCRdb stores just in-frame clones and leaves some out. The table includes approximately 52,000 clones, approximately 80% detected once. Sequencing input: peripheral blood. The source is a woman aged 80 or over with acute or convalescent COVID-19.

The chain uses TRBV4-1 and TRBJ1-4, with D perhaps TRBD1 (6 bases). The CDR3 spans 17 residues. Trimming shortened V by 1 base and J by 0 bases, and 12 bases separated the two germline ends. Germline V gives CDR1 MGHRA, CDR2 YSYEKL. The CDR3 loop reads CASSQAWTEATNEKLFF. CDR3 coding DNA: TGCGCCAGCAGCCAAGCGTGGACAGAAGCAACTAATGAAAAACTGTTTTTT.

The gene calls are TRBV14 and TRBJ1-5; D is unresolved. This CDR3 spans 15 amino acids. Trimming took off 3 bases at V and 2 bases at J, with 11 bases between the two ends. From germline, CDR1 is SGHDN and CDR2 FVKESK. Here the CDR3 reads CASSHLGPGNQPQHF. CDR3 sequence (DNA): TGTGCCAGCAGCCACCTGGGCCCCGGCAATCAGCCCCAGCATTTT.

This clone was counted once. V is TRBV5-1 and J is TRBJ2-7; 10 positions agree with TRBD1. Trimming cost V 1 base and J 6 bases; bases outside gene matches: 4. The germline V gene has CDR1 SGHRS and CDR2 YFSETQ. The CDR3 contains 14 residues. CDR3 region: CASSLRQGAGEQYF. Here the CDR3 DNA reads TGCGCCAGCAGCTTGCGACAGGGGGCAGGCGAGCAGTACTTC.

The chain combines TRBV19 with TRBJ1-4; TRBD1 matches 10 bases. V shed 4 bases, J shed 6 bases, and the junction held 2 bases outside the gene matches. Germline-derived CDR1 and CDR2 are LNHDA and SQIVND (reference sequence). This CDR3 has 14 residues. The CDR3 region is CASSRGQGHEKLFF. The CDR3, as DNA: TGTGCCAGTAGTAGGGGACAGGGGCATGAAAAACTGTTTTTT.